This is a list of T cell receptor beta chains from one sample in a study of Ad26.COV2.S vaccination and SARS-CoV-2 variants. The data were produced by immunoSEQ multiplex PCR, yet TCRdb's version contains in-frame clones alone and is incomplete. This repertoire shows roughly 300,000 clones, 85% to 90% found once; its top ten account for approximately 5%. Sequencing used peripheral blood, obtained in a trial of Ad26.COV2.S vaccine versus placebo. Receptor source: a person aged 18-65 years who received the Ad26.COV2.S COVID-19 vaccine or a placebo. CDR3s include the opening cysteine and the closing phenylalanine or tryptophan. Each record gives: clone size, J gene, CDR3 length, V gene, D gene, CDR3 protein, CDR3 DNA. The D gene is left open where the match is weak. Clone size, where shown, is once, few, many, or a class for clones that have expanded.

-	TRBJ1-2	16	TRBV19	-	CASGSYDSIEGYGYTF	TGTGCCAGCGGATCCTACGACAGCATTGAAGGCTATGGCTACACCTTC
-	TRBJ2-7	18	TRBV7-8	TRBD2	CASSLVRAGGPRLREQYF	TGTGCCAGCAGCTTAGTAAGGGCGGGAGGGCCGAGGCTCCGCGAGCAGTACTTC
-	TRBJ2-7	18	TRBV7-9	TRBD2	CASSSSRLAGVISYEQYF	TGTGCCAGCAGCTCATCCCGACTAGCGGGAGTCATCTCCTACGAGCAGTACTTC
-	TRBJ2-1	16	TRBV24-1	TRBD2	CATSDRLASGGSEQFF	TGTGCCACCAGTGACAGACTAGCGAGTGGGGGAAGTGAGCAGTTCTTC
-	TRBJ2-2	14	TRBV7-8	-	CASHRGDFTGELFF	TGTGCCAGCCACAGAGGGGACTTTACCGGGGAGCTGTTTTTT
-	TRBJ1-2	14	TRBV7-9	TRBD1	CASNMGTENYGYTF	TGTGCCAGCAATATGGGGACAGAAAACTATGGCTACACCTTC
few	TRBJ2-2	14	TRBV6-5	-	CASSYSRGRGELFF	TGTGCCAGCAGTTACTCGCGGGGACGAGGGGAGCTGTTTTTT
-	TRBJ1-5	12	TRBV10-3	-	CAISGWGQPQHF	TGTGCCATCTCGGGGTGGGGTCAGCCCCAGCATTTT
-	TRBJ2-3	17	TRBV7-6	TRBD1	CASSLGPGQGTTDTQYF	TGTGCCAGCAGCTTAGGACCGGGACAGGGGACTACAGATACGCAGTATTTT
once	TRBJ1-1	14	TRBV5-1	-	CASSAGPETTEAFF	TGCGCCAGCAGCGCCGGACCCGAGACCACTGAAGCTTTCTTT
-	TRBJ1-4	13	TRBV2	TRBD1	CASTHRGTEKLFF	TGTGCCAGCACCCACAGGGGGACTGAAAAACTGTTTTTT
few	TRBJ1-5	17	TRBV5-1	-	CASSPDPGHYSNQPQHF	TGCGCCAGCAGTCCGGACCCAGGGCATTATAGCAATCAGCCCCAGCATTTT
-	TRBJ2-3	17	TRBV5-1	-	CASSLVMGPLSTDTQYF	TGCGCCAGCAGCTTGGTAATGGGACCGCTTAGCACAGATACGCAGTATTTT
few	TRBJ2-7	17	TRBV2	-	CASTAEWTDSISYEQYF	TGTGCCAGCACGGCTGAGTGGACAGATTCTATTTCCTACGAGCAGTACTTC
-	TRBJ1-1	15	TRBV19	-	CATGLGGTWDTEAFF	TGTGCCACCGGCCTTGGGGGAACATGGGACACTGAAGCTTTCTTT
-	TRBJ1-1	15	TRBV5-5	-	CASSLPTPQNTEAFF	TGTGCCAGCAGCTTGCCCACACCCCAGAACACTGAAGCTTTCTTT
-	TRBJ2-5	14	TRBV30	TRBD1	CAWGTGGQWETQYF	TGTGCCTGGGGGACAGGGGGTCAGTGGGAGACCCAGTACTTC
-	TRBJ1-1	16	TRBV7-8	-	CASREGRRGSNTEAFF	TGTGCCAGCAGAGAGGGGCGGCGGGGGTCGAACACTGAAGCTTTCTTT
-	TRBJ1-2	13	TRBV29-1	-	CSVGQTGFYGYTF	TGCAGCGTCGGCCAGACAGGCTTCTATGGCTACACCTTC
-	TRBJ2-5	14	TRBV5-6	-	CASSLGLSQETQYF	TGTGCCAGCAGCTTGGGTCTGAGCCAAGAGACCCAGTACTTC
-	TRBJ2-1	14	TRBV6-2/TRBV6-3	TRBD1	CASRYRGQVNEQFF	TGTGCCAGCAGGTACAGGGGGCAGGTCAATGAGCAGTTCTTC
-	TRBJ2-1	15	TRBV4-3	TRBD1	CASSQADRDYNEQFF	TGCGCCAGCAGCCAAGCGGACAGGGACTACAATGAGCAGTTCTTC
-	TRBJ2-1	15	TRBV14	TRBD2	CASSQGTSDYNEQFF	TGTGCCAGCAGCCAAGGGACTAGCGACTACAATGAGCAGTTCTTC
-	TRBJ2-7	17	TRBV5-5	TRBD1	CASSVRPGQGGRYEQYF	TGTGCCAGCAGCGTCCGACCGGGACAGGGTGGTAGGTACGAGCAGTACTTC
-	TRBJ2-1	17	TRBV3-1/TRBV3-2	-	CASSQGFSGLVHNEQFF	TGTGCCAGCAGCCAGGGGTTCTCGGGACTTGTCCACAATGAGCAGTTCTTC
once	TRBJ1-1	12	TRBV30	-	CALGVRVTEAFF	TGTGCCTTAGGGGTCCGGGTCACTGAAGCTTTCTTT
-	TRBJ2-7	11	TRBV20-1	-	CSARSLSEQYF	TGCAGTGCTAGATCCCTTTCCGAGCAGTACTTC
once	TRBJ1-2	14	TRBV5-1	-	CASSFIGEDYGYTF	TGCGCCAGCAGCTTCATAGGGGAGGACTATGGCTACACCTTC
-	TRBJ2-1	13	TRBV23-1	-	CASPRGPYNEQFF	TGCGCCAGCCCTCGGGGGCCCTACAATGAGCAGTTCTTC
few	TRBJ2-7	16	TRBV27	TRBD2	CASSSRTSEPSYEQYF	TGTGCCAGCAGTTCACGGACTAGCGAGCCCTCCTACGAGCAGTACTTC
few	TRBJ1-2	13	TRBV12-3/TRBV12-4	-	CASSFPSTSGYTF	TGTGCCAGCAGTTTCCCTTCGACATCCGGCTACACCTTC
-	TRBJ2-3	15	TRBV5-6	TRBD2	CASSPRGDGTDTQYF	TGTGCCAGCAGCCCCCGGGGGGATGGCACAGATACGCAGTATTTT
-	TRBJ2-1	15	TRBV30	TRBD1	CAWSVLGTGEDEQFF	TGTGCCTGGAGTGTACTCGGGACAGGGGAGGATGAGCAGTTCTTC
-	TRBJ1-1	14	TRBV28	-	CASSLVGMNTEAFF	TGTGCCAGCAGTTTAGTGGGAATGAACACTGAAGCTTTCTTT
-	TRBJ1-1	15	TRBV13	TRBD1	CASSASGGLDTEAFF	TGTGCCAGCAGCGCTTCAGGGGGCCTAGACACTGAAGCTTTCTTT
-	TRBJ2-5	15	TRBV27	TRBD1	CASSLGPDRQETQYF	TGTGCCAGCAGTCTAGGCCCGGACAGGCAAGAGACCCAGTACTTC
-	TRBJ2-6	17	TRBV5-6	TRBD1	CASSLGTGPVFANVLTF	TGTGCCAGCAGCCTAGGGACAGGGCCAGTATTTGCCAACGTCCTGACTTTC
-	TRBJ1-1	13	TRBV5-1	TRBD1	CASSPGQGAEAFF	TGCGCCAGCAGTCCAGGACAGGGTGCTGAAGCTTTCTTT
few	TRBJ2-2	17	TRBV7-9	-	CASSSPADSPNTGELFF	TGTGCCAGCAGCTCGCCTGCGGACAGCCCGAACACCGGGGAGCTGTTTTTT
once	TRBJ1-4	17	TRBV28	TRBD1	CASRLQGPVSTNEKLFF	TGTGCCAGCAGATTACAGGGGCCGGTATCAACTAATGAAAAACTGTTTTTT
-	TRBJ2-4	18	TRBV30	-	CAWSVLSSRGDSFHIQYF	TGTGCCTGGAGTGTACTTTCTTCCCGGGGGGACAGCTTCCACATTCAGTACTTC
-	TRBJ2-7	14	TRBV9	-	CASSPRVSSYEQYF	TGTGCCAGCAGCCCTCGGGTTTCCTCCTACGAGCAGTACTTC
-	TRBJ2-1	16	TRBV4-2	-	CASSQDFPPGYNEQFF	TGTGCCAGCAGCCAAGATTTCCCACCGGGCTACAATGAGCAGTTCTTC
-	TRBJ1-3	13	TRBV13	-	CASSLGTGNTIYF	TGTGCCAGCAGCTTAGGAACCGGAAACACCATATATTTT
-	TRBJ1-6	14	TRBV6-1	-	CASSEEVVFLPLHF	TGTGCCAGCAGTGAAGAAGTAGTTTTCCTCCCCCTCCACTTT
-	TRBJ2-3	13	TRBV12-5	-	CASGSGTADTQYF	TGTGCTAGTGGTTCAGGAACGGCGGATACGCAGTATTTT
-	TRBJ2-1	13	TRBV19	-	CASSDLSYNEQFF	TGTGCCAGTAGTGATCTTTCCTACAATGAGCAGTTCTTC
-	TRBJ2-1	15	TRBV7-3	TRBD2	CASSLTGTSENEQFF	TGTGCCAGCAGCTTAACCGGGACTAGTGAAAATGAGCAGTTCTTC